The 8 T cell receptor beta chains given below trace back to one sample, sequenced in a study of a mutant IDH1 vaccine in newly diagnosed glioma (dated by TCRdb to about 2021). Taken with the paper, the label for time point translates to: week 11, during vaccination. Each vaccine dose, consisting of 300 ug of a 20-mer mutant IDH1 peptide in Montanide, was administered subcutaneously with topical imiquimod. The library was produced with the immunoSEQ multiplex PCR assay. The table was pulled from immuneACCESS by TCRdb, which kept in-frame rearrangements only. Such tables lose some clones; where checked, under half of the loss comes from unresolved V genes, and the rest has no known cause. The sample has about 110,000 clones on record, about nine tenths of them singletons. The top ten clonotypes cover roughly 0.61% of the sample. Their target antigens are unknown. Source: PBMCs, taken from a glioma patient whose treatment included an IDH1 peptide vaccine. Source of these receptors: a woman aged 45-65 years with glioma.

The gene calls are TRBV9 and TRBJ2-5; D is possibly TRBD1 (5 bases). The CDR3 has 13 amino acids. CDR1 is SGDLS, CDR2 YYNGEE, per germline. With 3 bases removed from V and 5 bases from J, the gap between germline ends came to 11 bases. Written as DNA, the CDR3 is TGTGCCAGCAGCGCCAGGGTGGGGGAGACCCAGTACTTC. Amino acids: CASSARVGETQYF.

As to this clone: At one of its ends the junction is not consistent with the germline gene, which may arise from a read error. The V call is TRBV11-2, the J call TRBJ1-2, with TRBD1 as a possible D gene (6 bases). CDR1 SGHAT and CDR2 FQNNGV come from the germline V gene. The CDR3 totals 16 residues. The CDR3 spells CASSLEGGYRARFPFF. In nucleotides, the CDR3 is TGTGCCAGCAGCTTAGAGGGGGGGTACAGGGCCAGATTCCCCTTCTTC.

This clone has just one count. This chain uses TRBV7-3 with TRBJ2-7; 7 bases are shared with TRBD2. Per germline, CDR1 SGHTA and CDR2 FQGTGA. After removal of 5 bases from V and 6 bases from J, the junction contained 22 bases not matched to a gene. This CDR3 comprises 18 residues. CDR3 DNA sequence: TGTGCCAGCAGCCTAGAGGGGTTAACGGGCGGGAGTAGGGTCGAGCAGTACTTC. This translates into CASSLEGLTGGSRVEQYF.

The rearrangement joins TRBV28 to TRBJ1-5, with no clear D. Trimming removed 3 bases from V and 0 bases from J, with 12 bases in between. Germline-derived CDR1 and CDR2 are MDHEN and SYDVKM. The CDR3 contains 16 residues. The DNA of the CDR3 is TGTGCCAGCAGTTTCCCTGACTGGTATAGCAATCAGCCCCAGCATTTT. Translating gives CASSFPDWYSNQPQHF. The full variable domain, with the rest looked up from reference TRBV28 and TRBJ1-5, is DVKVTQSSRYLVKRTGEKVFLECVQDMDHENMFWYRQDPGLGLRLIYFSYDVKMKEKGDIPEGYSVSREKKERFSLILESASTNQTSMYLCASSFPDWYSNQPQHFGDGTRLSIL.

This chain connects TRBV27 to TRBJ2-1; TRBD2 matches 16 bases. V was pared by 5 bases and J by 7 bases, with 5 bases of the junction left unmatched. Germline V gives CDR1 MNHEY, CDR2 SMNVEV (reference sequence). This CDR3 region has 16 residues. In DNA, the CDR3 is TGTGCCAGCAGTCCGCCGGGACTAGCGGGAGGGAATGAGCAGTTCTTC. Amino acid sequence: CASSPPGLAGGNEQFF.

V gene TRBV10-3 combines with J gene TRBJ2-4, with TRBD2 matching over 7 bases. This CDR3 has 15 residues. CDR1 is ENHRY, CDR2 SYGVKD, per germline. Trimming took 0 bases from V and 6 from J; bases not matched to a gene: 5. The CDR3 nucleotides read TGTGCCATCAGTGAGTCTGCGGGAGAGGGAAACATTCAGTACTTC. Translating gives CAISESAGEGNIQYF.

V gene TRBV7-9 combines with J gene TRBJ1-2; maybe TRBD1 (5 bases). Germline V gene data show CDR1 as SEHNR and CDR2 as FQNEAQ (reference sequence). V gave up 1 base and J gave up 7 bases, with 13 bases separating them. The CDR3 is 14 residues long. The CDR3 is CASSLDDSGSGYTF. The DNA of the CDR3 is TGTGCCAGCAGCTTAGACGATTCAGGGAGTGGCTACACCTTC.

The V and J genes are TRBV5-1 and TRBJ2-1; 8 positions agree with TRBD1. The junction had 13 bases not matched to a gene; V was cut back by 6 bases and J by 8 bases. Germline lookup yields CDR1 SGHRS and CDR2 YFSETQ. The CDR3 spans 15 residues. The CDR3 reads CASTKQGGTGDEQFF. The CDR3, as DNA: TGCGCCAGCACCAAACAGGGGGGAACGGGGGATGAGCAGTTCTTC.